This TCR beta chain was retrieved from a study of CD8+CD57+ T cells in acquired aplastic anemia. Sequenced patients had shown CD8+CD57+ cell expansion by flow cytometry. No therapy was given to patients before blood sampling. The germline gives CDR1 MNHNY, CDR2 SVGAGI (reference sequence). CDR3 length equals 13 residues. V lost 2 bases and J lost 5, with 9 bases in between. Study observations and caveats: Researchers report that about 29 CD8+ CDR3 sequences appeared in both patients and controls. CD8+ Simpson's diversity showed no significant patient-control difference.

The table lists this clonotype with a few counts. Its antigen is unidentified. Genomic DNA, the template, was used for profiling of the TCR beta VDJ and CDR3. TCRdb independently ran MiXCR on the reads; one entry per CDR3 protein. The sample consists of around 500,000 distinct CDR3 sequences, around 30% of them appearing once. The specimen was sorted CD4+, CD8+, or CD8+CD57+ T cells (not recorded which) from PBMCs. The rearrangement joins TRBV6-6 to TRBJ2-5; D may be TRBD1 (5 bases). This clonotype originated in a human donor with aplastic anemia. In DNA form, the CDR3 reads TGTGCCAGCAGTTACACAGGTGGGGAGACCCAGTACTTC. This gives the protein CASSYTGGETQYF.